Presented here are 20 T cell receptor beta chains from one specimen sequenced in a study of siplizumab effects on memory and regulatory T cells. Sequencing was performed with immunoSEQ multiplex PCR; in TCRdb, only in-frame clones are kept and a portion is missing. The sample contains 70,000 to 90,000 clones, 90% of which appear only once. Sequencing was carried out using CD4+ T cells sorted from blood. The receptor source for this set is a human donor in good health.

This clone appeared a single time. The V call is TRBV9, the J call TRBJ2-1; the match to TRBD2 covers 7 bases. Germline CDR1 and CDR2: SGDLS and YYNGEE. The CDR3 is made up of 16 amino acids. Germline trimming cut 3 bases from V and 3 bases from J; bases unmatched to any gene: 9. The CDR3 spells CASSAPGLMGYNEQFF. The CDR3 nucleotides are TGTGCCAGCAGCGCACCGGGACTAATGGGCTACAATGAGCAGTTCTTC.

The CDR3 DNA reads TGTGCCAGCGGACAGGAATGGAGCACTGAAGCTTTCTTT. It codes for CASGQEWSTEAFF. The chain is built from TRBV6-1 and TRBJ1-1; 7 nucleotides agree with TRBD1. The length of the CDR3 is 13 residues. The junction had 7 bases not matched to a gene; V was cut back by 8 bases and J by 4 bases. CDR1 is MNHNS, CDR2 SASEGT, per germline.

The chain combines TRBV5-1 with TRBJ2-5; maybe TRBD2 (6 bases). This CDR3 is built from 14 residues. V was shortened by 3 bases and J by 4 bases, with 13 bases between the two germline ends. From germline, CDR1 is SGHRS and CDR2 YFSETQ. CDR3 amino acids: CASSWGEARETQYF. The CDR3 DNA is TGCGCCAGCAGCTGGGGGGAGGCACGAGAGACCCAGTACTTC.

This clone was counted once. This chain joins TRBV27 and TRBJ2-7; 13 bases line up with TRBD2. CDR1 is MNHEY and CDR2 is SMNVEV in the germline V gene (reference sequence). J lost 12 bases, V lost 4 bases, and 9 bases had no gene match. This CDR3 has 14 amino acids. CDR3 residues: CASSSTSGRPVGYF. Here the CDR3 DNA reads TGTGCCAGCAGTTCGACTAGCGGGAGGCCGGTGGGGTACTTC.

The chain employs TRBV6-6 and TRBJ2-7; a weak D match, TRBD2 (5 bases). V was shortened by 6 bases and J by 0 bases, with 12 bases between the two germline ends. Germline loops: CDR1 MNHNY, CDR2 SVGAGI (reference sequence). This CDR3 spans 14 amino acids. DNA of the CDR3: TGTGCCAGCAGAGTAAGGGAGAGCTCCTACGAGCAGTACTTC. Translation: CASRVRESSYEQYF.

The V call is TRBV6-1, the J call TRBJ2-7, with no clear D. The V end lost 9 bases, the J end lost 1 base, and 7 bases lay between the germline ends. Germline CDR1 reads MNHNS; CDR2 reads SASEGT. The CDR3 is 11 residues long. The DNA of the CDR3 is TGTGCCAGTTCCGAGTCCTACGAGCAGTACTTC. It translates to CASSESYEQYF.

The chain is built from TRBV30 and TRBJ1-1; 7 bases match TRBD1. Unmatched junction bases numbered 5, after V lost 5 bases and J lost 2 bases. Germline V gives CDR1 GTSNPN, CDR2 SVGIG (reference sequence). The CDR3 sequence is 13 residues long. CDR3 region: CAWGRGHNTEAFF. The CDR3 bases are TGTGCCTGGGGTAGGGGGCACAACACTGAAGCTTTCTTT.

The J gene is TRBJ2-3, the V gene TRBV7-2; 9 positions match TRBD2. The V segment lost 1 base and the J segment 3 bases; nucleotides outside the gene matches: 5. CDR3 length: 16 amino acids. Germline loops: CDR1 SGHTA, CDR2 FQGNSA. The CDR3: CASSLGAGGRTDTQYF. In nucleotides, the CDR3 is TGTGCCAGCAGCTTAGGGGCGGGAGGGCGAACAGATACGCAGTATTTT.

This chain uses TRBV5-8 with TRBJ1-1; 8 positions agree with TRBD1. Germline loops: CDR1 SGHTS, CDR2 YDEGEE. The CDR3 spans 13 residues. The junction had 6 bases not matched to a gene; V was cut back by 0 bases and J by 11 bases. CDR3: CASSLVVTGDAFF. Written as DNA, the CDR3 is TGTGCCAGCAGCTTGGTAGTGACAGGGGACGCTTTCTTT.

The V call is TRBV5-1, the J call TRBJ2-1; 11 nucleotides align to TRBD2. V lost 4 bases, J lost 5 bases, and 8 bases stayed unmatched. The germline V gene has CDR1 SGHRS and CDR2 YFSETQ. The CDR3 totals 16 residues. CDR3 sequence reads: CASSPDSSGRNNEQFF. DNA of the CDR3: TGCGCCAGCAGCCCCGACTCTAGCGGGAGGAACAATGAGCAGTTCTTC.

In its sample, this clone was seen a few times. The chain uses TRBV2 and TRBJ2-1; unclear D gene. The ends were cut back, 5 bases at V and 6 bases at J, with 8 bases in the middle. CDR1 SNHLY and CDR2 FYNNEI come from the germline V gene. The CDR3 loop spans 12 amino acids. The CDR3 coding sequence is TGTGCCAGCAGTAATACACCCAATGAGCAGTTCTTC. It codes for CASSNTPNEQFF.

This clone was seen a handful of times. This chain joins TRBV7-3 and TRBJ1-1; 7 nucleotides match TRBD1. The V and J ends lost 4 bases and 0 bases, in that order; junction bases with no gene match: 5. There are 15 residues in the CDR3. Germline V gene lookup returns CDR1 SGHTA and CDR2 FQGTGA. Written as DNA, the CDR3 is TGTGCCAGCAGCTCGACAGGGAGGATGAACACTGAAGCTTTCTTT. Residues: CASSSTGRMNTEAFF.

The gene calls are TRBV7-2 and TRBJ1-3; D call uncertain. Germline V CDR1 and CDR2: SGHTA, FQGNSA. The germline V and J ends were trimmed by 1 base and 0 bases, with 10 bases remaining between them. The length of the CDR3 is 16 residues. The CDR3 protein is CASSLGPSGSGNTIYF. The DNA of the CDR3 is TGTGCCAGCAGCTTAGGCCCGTCCGGCTCTGGAAACACCATATATTTT. Full variable domain (missing parts from reference TRBV7-2 and TRBJ1-3): GAGVSQSPSNKVTEKGKDVELRCDPISGHTALYWYRQSLGQGLEFLIYFQGNSAPDKSGLPSDRFSAERTGGSVSTLTIQRTQQEDSAVYLCASSLGPSGSGNTIYFGEGSWLTVV.

The chain uses TRBV28 and TRBJ2-1; TRBD2 aligns across 8 bases. V trimming: 2 bases; J trimming: 7 bases; junction bases outside the gene matches: 10. Germline CDR1 and CDR2: MDHEN and SYDVKM. CDR3 size: 16 residues. Here the CDR3 DNA reads TGTGCCAGCAGTTTAACGAGCGGGAGACGGAAGAATGAGCAGTTCTTC. Its protein is CASSLTSGRRKNEQFF.

The V and J genes are TRBV4-1 and TRBJ2-7, with 10 positions matching TRBD1. The CDR3 runs 17 residues. V lost 4 bases to trimming and J lost 3 bases; unmatched junction nucleotides: 12. The germline V gene encodes CDR1 MGHRA and CDR2 YSYEKL. As DNA, the CDR3 is TGCGCCAGCAGCCGGTCCGGGACAGGGGCCCCGAACTACGAGCAGTACTTC. It translates to CASSRSGTGAPNYEQYF.

This clone was found once. This chain connects TRBV30 to TRBJ2-5; the D gene could be TRBD1 or TRBD2 (5 bases each). CDR3 length: 15 residues. Germline V CDR1 and CDR2: GTSNPN, SVGIG (reference sequence). The V end was cut by 0 bases, the J end by 4 bases, with 15 bases between. The CDR3 protein is CAWSVGTGAGETQYF. The CDR3 bases are TGTGCCTGGAGTGTGGGGACCGGGGCTGGAGAGACCCAGTACTTC. Combining the CDR3 with reference TRBV30 and TRBJ2-5 gives the whole variable domain SQTIHQWPATLVQPVGSPLSLECTVEGTSNPNLYWYRQAAGRGLQLLFYSVGIGQISSEVPQNLSASRPQDRQFILSSKKLLLSDSGFYLCAWSVGTGAGETQYFGPGTRLLVL.

The rearrangement uses TRBV5-4 and TRBJ2-7; 9 bases are a match to TRBD2. The trim removed 4 bases at V and 6 bases at J, leaving 17 bases unmatched. This CDR3 has 17 residues. Germline lookup yields CDR1 SGHNT and CDR2 YYREEE (reference sequence). DNA of the CDR3: TGTGCCAGCAGCCCACTAGCGGGTAAAGCCCAGACGACCGAGCAGTACTTC. It is translated as CASSPLAGKAQTTEQYF.

The gene calls are TRBV28 and TRBJ1-4; 7 positions agree with TRBD1. Trimming cost V 2 bases and J 0 bases; bases outside gene matches: 0. From germline, CDR1 is MDHEN and CDR2 SYDVKM. This CDR3 is 15 amino acids long. The CDR3 reads CASSLGQATNEKLFF. In DNA, the CDR3 is TGTGCCAGCAGTTTAGGACAGGCAACTAATGAAAAACTGTTTTTT.

This clone was recorded only once. The J gene is TRBJ1-4, the V gene TRBV10-3; a weak D match, TRBD1 (5 bases). Germline V lookup: CDR1 ENHRY, CDR2 SYGVKD. CDR3 length: 14 amino acids. The germline V and J ends were trimmed by 6 bases and 0 bases, with 8 bases remaining between them. CDR3: CAIRSGATNEKLFF. The CDR3 nucleotides are TGTGCCATCAGATCGGGGGCAACTAATGAAAAACTGTTTTTT.

The genes are TRBV5-1 and TRBJ2-7; TRBD1 aligns across 9 bases. V shed 5 bases and J 3 bases; nucleotides not matched to a gene: 9. The CDR3 totals 15 residues. The germline V gene has CDR1 SGHRS and CDR2 YFSETQ. The CDR3 loop reads CASRGSTGGFYEQYF. In DNA form, the CDR3 reads TGCGCCAGCAGGGGCTCGACAGGGGGTTTCTACGAGCAGTACTTC.